This TCR beta chain was sequenced in a study of control samples from healthy donors and cancer patients. In this sample, this clone turned up a few times. The length of the CDR3 is 13 residues. Trimming removed 3 bases from V and 3 bases from J, with 8 bases in between. Germline V lookup: CDR1 SGDLS, CDR2 YYNGEE. The method was immunoSEQ multiplex PCR; TCRdb's version includes in-frame clones alone and lacks a portion of them. This sample has 120,000 or so clones; almost 95% occur once, and the top ten carry 0.55% to 0.6%. The sample taken for sequencing was PBMCs. The receptor was derived from an elderly man with head and neck cancer. The V gene is TRBV9, the J gene TRBJ2-3; D remains ambiguous. DNA of the CDR3: TGTGCCAGCAGCGGGGGAAGGACAGATACGCAGTATTTT. It yields the protein CASSGGRTDTQYF.